The 26 T cell receptor beta chains below come from one sample, sequenced in a study of patients and donors after allogeneic stem cell transplantation. TCRdb used MiXCR to reprocess the RT-PCR reads, holding one entry per CDR3 protein. The repertoire holds about 960,000 distinct CDR3 sequences, with about 20% as singletons. The sample taken for sequencing was blood, either unsorted or a sorted T cell fraction (not recorded which). The receptors were gathered from a human donor who was either an allogeneic HSCT recipient or a stem cell or donor lymphocyte infusion donor (not recorded which). It is not recorded whose cells these are; they may come from a transplant donor.

This clonotype was detected only a few times. This sequence joins TRBV27 and TRBJ1-2; 7 bases are a match to TRBD1. Germline values: CDR1 MNHEY, CDR2 SMNVEV (reference sequence). The CDR3 extends over 13 amino acids. V shed 5 bases, J shed 5 bases, and the junction held 5 bases outside the gene matches. CDR3 residues: CASSQQTGYGYTF. Written as DNA, the CDR3 is TGTGCCAGCAGTCAGCAGACAGGGTATGGCTACACCTTC.

In this sample, this clonotype turned up a few times. CDR3 coding DNA: TGTGCCAGCAGCTGGCCGGGACAGGGCTCCTACGAGCAGTACTTC. Amino acids: CASSWPGQGSYEQYF. The chain joins TRBV5-4 to TRBJ2-7; 9 nucleotides match TRBD1. The germline gives CDR1 SGHNT, CDR2 YYREEE (reference sequence). There are 15 residues in the CDR3. V was clipped by 3 bases and J by 0 bases; unmatched bases: 4.

The V and J genes are TRBV7-9 and TRBJ2-7, with 7 bases matching TRBD1. The V gene's germline CDR1 is SEHNR and CDR2 FQNEAQ (reference sequence). After removal of 5 bases from V and 3 bases from J, the junction contained 7 bases not matched to a gene. The CDR3 has 14 amino acids. The CDR3 DNA reads TGTGCCAGCAGCCAAAAGTGGGACAGCTACGAGCAGTACTTC. Translated: CASSQKWDSYEQYF.

The V gene is TRBV6-9, the J gene TRBJ2-7, with D unresolved. The CDR3 has 15 amino acids. V lost 3 bases to trimming and J lost 3 bases, with 15 bases between them. Per the germline V gene, CDR1 is MNHGY and CDR2 is SVAAGI. The CDR3 loop is CASSYPDHIHYEQYF. The CDR3 DNA is TGTGCCAGCAGTTACCCCGACCACATTCACTACGAGCAGTACTTC.

The J gene is TRBJ2-7, the V gene TRBV4-3; 7 bases align to TRBD2. The V gene end was trimmed by 4 bases and the J gene end by 3 bases; junction bases not matched to a gene: 9. CDR3 length equals 15 residues. Per the germline V gene, CDR1 is LGHNA and CDR2 is YSLEER. The CDR3 sequence is CASSPDGQRDYEQYF. The CDR3 nucleotides read TGCGCCAGCAGCCCGGACGGTCAGCGGGACTACGAGCAGTACTTC.

The rearrangement joins TRBV7-2 to TRBJ2-1; D is possibly TRBD1 (6 bases). Germline assignment: CDR1 SGHTA and CDR2 FQGNSA. The CDR3 extends over 15 amino acids. The V end was cut by 4 bases, the J end by 6 bases, with 16 bases between. The CDR3: CASSSQGGVGNEQFF. The CDR3 coding sequence is TGTGCCAGCAGCTCCCAAGGGGGAGTTGGCAATGAGCAGTTCTTC. Looking up the rest from reference TRBV7-2 and TRBJ2-1 gives the full variable domain: GAGVSQSPSNKVTEKGKDVELRCDPISGHTALYWYRQSLGQGLEFLIYFQGNSAPDKSGLPSDRFSAERTGGSVSTLTIQRTQQEDSAVYLCASSSQGGVGNEQFFGPGTRLTVL.

This clonotype was seen many times. This chain uses TRBV12-3 or TRBV12-4 with TRBJ2-1; 8 bases map to TRBD1. This CDR3 is 11 amino acids long. Losses at the gene ends were 4 bases for V and 12 bases for J; bases not matched to a gene: 2. As DNA, the CDR3 is TGTGCCAGCAGTTGGACAGGGCTGCAGTTCTTC. Its protein product is CASSWTGLQFF.

The chain employs TRBV27 and TRBJ1-2; D call uncertain. The V gene's germline CDR1 is MNHEY and CDR2 SMNVEV (reference sequence). V gave up 5 bases and J gave up 8 bases, with 18 bases separating them. There are 14 residues in the CDR3. DNA of the CDR3: TGTGCCAGCAGTCTTGCGTTCGGGTTGGGGGGCTACACCTTC. Encoded protein: CASSLAFGLGGYTF.

The table lists this clonotype with many counts. The chain joins TRBV12-3 or TRBV12-4 to TRBJ2-1, with D possibly matching TRBD2 (8 bases). The CDR3 is made up of 16 amino acids. The V end lost 8 bases, the J end lost 6 bases, and 23 bases lay between the germline ends. The DNA of the CDR3 is TGTGCCAGCCGAAGACAGGGACTAGTCGGTATCAATGAGCAGTTCTTC. Its translation: CASRRQGLVGINEQFF.

The chain recombines TRBV20-1 with TRBJ1-2, with D possibly matching TRBD1 (6 bases). Germline V gene sequence: CDR1 DFQATT, CDR2 SNEGSKA (reference sequence). The V and J ends lost 6 bases and 2 bases respectively, with 13 bases between them. CDR3 length equals 13 residues. The chain's CDR3 is CSAADSRNYGYTF. CDR3 DNA sequence: TGCAGTGCCGCGGACAGTCGCAACTATGGCTACACCTTC.

This clonotype showed up just a few times. The chain is built from TRBV5-1 and TRBJ2-3; unclear D gene. Germline V gene lookup returns CDR1 SGHRS and CDR2 YFSETQ. This CDR3 has 14 amino acids. V gave up 0 bases and J gave up 2 bases, with 7 bases separating them. CDR3 protein: CASSLVEATDTQYF. The CDR3 DNA is TGCGCCAGCAGCTTGGTCGAGGCCACAGATACGCAGTATTTT.

Only a few counts were recorded for this clonotype. The V and J genes are TRBV4-3 and TRBJ2-3; 7 bases map to TRBD2. V lost 0 bases, J lost 1 base, and 13 bases stayed unmatched. The CDR3 is 19 amino acids. Germline V CDR1 and CDR2: LGHNA, YSLEER. The CDR3 DNA follows: TGCGCCAGCAGCCAAGAAGGCCCCAGCGCTAGCGGACGCACAGATACGCAGTATTTT. Its translation is CASSQEGPSASGRTDTQYF.

The chain employs TRBV4-2 and TRBJ2-7, with 11 nucleotides matching TRBD2. The length of the CDR3 is 14 residues. Unmatched junction bases numbered 3, after V lost 1 base and J lost 7 bases. The germline V gene encodes CDR1 LGHNA and CDR2 YNFKEQ. In nucleotides, the CDR3 is TGTGCCAGCAGCCAAGTTAGCGGGAGGGGGGAGCAGTACTTC. This codes for CASSQVSGRGEQYF.

This clonotype was observed a few times. V gene TRBV7-9 combines with J gene TRBJ2-7, with D perhaps matching TRBD1 or TRBD2 (6 bases each). Between the trimmed V and J ends, which lost 0 bases and 2 bases, there was a span of 11 bases. The CDR3 runs to 15 residues. The germline V gene has CDR1 SEHNR and CDR2 FQNEAQ (reference sequence). CDR3 sequence (DNA): TGTGCCAGCAGCTTAGCACAGGGACTTCCCTACGAGCAGTACTTC. This encodes CASSLAQGLPYEQYF.

This clonotype was counted only a few times. The V gene is TRBV10-3, the J gene TRBJ2-5; TRBD2 might be the D (6 bases). CDR1 and CDR2 (germline): ENHRY, SYGVKD. The CDR3 is 13 amino acids. V gave up 6 bases and J gave up 1 base, with 9 bases separating them. The CDR3 DNA sequence: TGTGCCATCAGCCGACTAGTCCAAGAGACCCAGTACTTC. Translated, it gives CAISRLVQETQYF.

This clonotype was seen many times. V is TRBV5-1 and J is TRBJ2-2; no clear D gene. V lost 1 base to trimming and J lost 2 bases, with 12 bases between them. Germline CDR1 SGHRS, CDR2 YFSETQ. CDR3 length equals 16 residues. DNA for the CDR3: TGCGCCAGCAGCTTGATGTCCGGGTTAAACACCGGGGAGCTGTTTTTT. Protein sequence: CASSLMSGLNTGELFF.

This clonotype turned up a few times. V is TRBV24-1 and J is TRBJ2-1; D gene unclear. Germline V gene sequence: CDR1 KGHDR, CDR2 SFDVKD. Deletions cut 4 bases from V and 6 bases from J, with 15 bases between. CDR3 size: 15 residues. The CDR3 nucleotides are TGTGCCACCAGTGACAAGAACGTAACTATCAATGAGCAGTTCTTC. Translating gives CATSDKNVTINEQFF.

At least ten counts were recorded for this clonotype. The genes are TRBV24-1 and TRBJ2-1; D unclear. V lost 3 bases, J lost 10 bases, and 12 bases lay in between. The CDR3 has 13 residues. Germline V gene sequence: CDR1 KGHDR, CDR2 SFDVKD. CDR3 residues: CATSDQRRGEQFF. The CDR3 DNA reads TGTGCCACCAGTGATCAACGGCGAGGAGAGCAGTTCTTC.

The chain recombines TRBV12-3 or TRBV12-4 with TRBJ2-2; either TRBD1 or TRBD2 may supply D (7 bases each). CDR3 length: 15 amino acids. The V end lost 4 bases, the J end lost 5 bases, and 14 bases lay between the germline ends. CDR3 sequence (DNA): TGTGCCAGCAGTTGGGAGGGGGCGCGAACCGGGGAGCTGTTTTTT. Protein sequence: CASSWEGARTGELFF.

This clonotype has a handful of counts. The chain joins TRBV30 to TRBJ2-7; unclear D gene. The CDR3 covers 10 residues. In germline, CDR1 is GTSNPN, CDR2 SVGIG (reference sequence). V was pared by 5 bases and J by 3 bases, with 5 bases between. DNA for the CDR3: TGTGCCTGGGGGGTCTACGAGCAGTACTTC. Residues: CAWGVYEQYF.

The chain uses TRBV5-5 and TRBJ2-5, with TRBD1 matching 9 bases. This CDR3 contains 13 residues. The V gene's germline CDR1 is SGHKS and CDR2 YYEKEE (reference sequence). The V and J ends lost 7 bases and 1 base, in that order; junction bases with no gene match: 2. The CDR3 DNA reads TGTGCCAGCGACAGGGGGTTCCAAGAGACCCAGTACTTC. As protein: CASDRGFQETQYF.

The chain uses TRBV7-9 and TRBJ2-1; the D gene is possibly TRBD2 (6 bases). Trimming took 5 bases from V and 0 from J, leaving 11 bases between them. This CDR3 has 15 residues. Per the germline V gene, CDR1 is SEHNR and CDR2 is FQNEAQ (reference sequence). CDR3 sequence: CASSGHGSSYNEQFF. CDR3 in DNA: TGTGCCAGCAGCGGCCACGGGAGCTCCTACAATGAGCAGTTCTTC.

The sample holds many counts of this clonotype. V gene TRBV4-1 combines with J gene TRBJ2-1; no clear D gene. Germline assignment: CDR1 MGHRA and CDR2 YSYEKL. This CDR3 is 11 amino acids long. Trimming left V 6 bases short and J 7 bases short, with 7 bases between. The CDR3 reads CASSGWNEQFF. CDR3 DNA sequence: TGCGCCAGCAGTGGGTGGAATGAGCAGTTCTTC.

This clonotype has more than one count but fewer than ten. CDR3 DNA sequence: TGTGCCAGCAGCCATCCTCGGACTAGCGGGGTTAATGAGCAGTTCTTC. Its translation: CASSHPRTSGVNEQFF. This sequence joins TRBV4-2 and TRBJ2-1; TRBD2 agrees at 12 bases. Germline CDR1 LGHNA, CDR2 YNFKEQ. The length of the CDR3 is 16 residues. V gave up 3 bases and J gave up 7 bases; unmatched junction bases: 7.

This clonotype has more than one count but fewer than ten. This sequence joins TRBV3-1 and TRBJ2-1; TRBD2 matches 9 bases. Germline V gene data show CDR1 as LGHDT and CDR2 as YNNKEL (reference sequence). There are 15 residues in the CDR3. Losses at the gene ends were 4 bases for V and 6 bases for J; bases not matched to a gene: 7. Here the CDR3 DNA reads TGTGCCAGCAGCCTGATAGCGGGAGTGGGCAATGAGCAGTTCTTC. Protein: CASSLIAGVGNEQFF.

This clonotype was detected a few times. The V call is TRBV20-1, the J call TRBJ1-2, with no clear D. V lost 0 bases, J lost 8 bases, and 13 bases lay in between. The CDR3 totals 13 residues. Germline assignment: CDR1 DFQATT and CDR2 SNEGSKA (reference sequence). Here the CDR3 DNA reads TGCAGTGCTAGAGATAGGGTATCGGGAGGCTACACCTTC. This codes for CSARDRVSGGYTF.